The 3 T cell receptor beta chains presented below share a single source sample, sequenced in a study of technical replicates of blood from several donors. Profiled with immunoSEQ multiplex PCR; TCRdb holds only in-frame clones, not every one. The data contain around 100,000 clones, around 96% of them singletons. Sequenced: T cells isolated from PBMCs. The receptor set was obtained from a human donor in good health.

The chain is built from TRBV7-6 and TRBJ2-1; 8 nucleotides agree with TRBD2. V shed 0 bases and J 10 bases; nucleotides not matched to a gene: 11. CDR3 length equals 16 residues. Germline CDR1 SGHVS, CDR2 FNYEAQ. The CDR3 loop is CASSLAYGTSSFEQFF. CDR3 sequence (DNA): TGTGCCAGCAGCTTAGCGTATGGGACTAGTAGTTTCGAGCAGTTCTTC. The variable domain in full, completed from reference TRBV7-6 and TRBJ2-1, reads GAGVSQSPRYKVTKRGQDVALRCDPISGHVSLYWYRQALGQGPEFLTYFNYEAQQDKSGLPNDRFSAERPEGSISTLTIQRTEQRDSAMYRCASSLAYGTSSFEQFFGPGTRLTVL.

This clone was detected only once. The rearrangement uses TRBV11-2 and TRBJ1-6; no clear D. CDR1 and CDR2 from the germline V gene are SGHAT and FQNNGV. Trimming shortened V by 5 bases and J by 8 bases, and 10 bases separated the two germline ends. This CDR3 region has 13 residues. The CDR3 DNA reads TGTGCCAGCAGCAGTTCTAGCGATTCACCCCTCCACTTT. It encodes CASSSSSDSPLHF.

The CDR3 is CASSPDTGNTQYF. The DNA of the CDR3 is TGTGCCAGCTCACCGGACACCGGCAATACGCAGTATTTT. This chain connects TRBV18 to TRBJ2-3, with D perhaps matching TRBD1 (5 bases). This CDR3 is 13 amino acids long. From germline, CDR1 is KGHSH and CDR2 LQKENI. Trimming pared 3 bases from V and 7 bases from J, leaving 11 bases between.